The entry that follows covers one TCR beta chain sequence. These data come from a study of blood T cell repertoires in COVID-19. Study in general: Acute and convalescent COVID-19 samples came from the United States, Italy and Spain. The analysed material was cDNA or gDNA that came from T cells, B-cell-depleted T cells, or PBMCs.

Per the authors' pipeline: The authors estimated nucleated cell counts from reference gene primer amplification. Only in-frame clones appear in the TCRdb table, and some are missing; sequencing was by immunoSEQ multiplex PCR. The V and J calls and clone size were taken over from that table, and D and trimming were inferred from the DNA. The data show more than 150,000 clones, roughly 83% seen once. This CDR3 region has 15 residues. V lost 1 base and J lost 0, with 8 bases in between. Germline values: CDR1 SGHTA, CDR2 FQGNSA. Sample: peripheral blood. The receptor was isolated from a woman aged 55-70 years with acute or convalescent COVID-19. The genes are TRBV7-2 and TRBJ2-3; D not resolved. The CDR3 loop is CASSLGGPSTDTQYF. The CDR3 nucleotides read TGTGCCAGCAGCTTAGGCGGTCCGAGCACAGATACGCAGTATTTT.